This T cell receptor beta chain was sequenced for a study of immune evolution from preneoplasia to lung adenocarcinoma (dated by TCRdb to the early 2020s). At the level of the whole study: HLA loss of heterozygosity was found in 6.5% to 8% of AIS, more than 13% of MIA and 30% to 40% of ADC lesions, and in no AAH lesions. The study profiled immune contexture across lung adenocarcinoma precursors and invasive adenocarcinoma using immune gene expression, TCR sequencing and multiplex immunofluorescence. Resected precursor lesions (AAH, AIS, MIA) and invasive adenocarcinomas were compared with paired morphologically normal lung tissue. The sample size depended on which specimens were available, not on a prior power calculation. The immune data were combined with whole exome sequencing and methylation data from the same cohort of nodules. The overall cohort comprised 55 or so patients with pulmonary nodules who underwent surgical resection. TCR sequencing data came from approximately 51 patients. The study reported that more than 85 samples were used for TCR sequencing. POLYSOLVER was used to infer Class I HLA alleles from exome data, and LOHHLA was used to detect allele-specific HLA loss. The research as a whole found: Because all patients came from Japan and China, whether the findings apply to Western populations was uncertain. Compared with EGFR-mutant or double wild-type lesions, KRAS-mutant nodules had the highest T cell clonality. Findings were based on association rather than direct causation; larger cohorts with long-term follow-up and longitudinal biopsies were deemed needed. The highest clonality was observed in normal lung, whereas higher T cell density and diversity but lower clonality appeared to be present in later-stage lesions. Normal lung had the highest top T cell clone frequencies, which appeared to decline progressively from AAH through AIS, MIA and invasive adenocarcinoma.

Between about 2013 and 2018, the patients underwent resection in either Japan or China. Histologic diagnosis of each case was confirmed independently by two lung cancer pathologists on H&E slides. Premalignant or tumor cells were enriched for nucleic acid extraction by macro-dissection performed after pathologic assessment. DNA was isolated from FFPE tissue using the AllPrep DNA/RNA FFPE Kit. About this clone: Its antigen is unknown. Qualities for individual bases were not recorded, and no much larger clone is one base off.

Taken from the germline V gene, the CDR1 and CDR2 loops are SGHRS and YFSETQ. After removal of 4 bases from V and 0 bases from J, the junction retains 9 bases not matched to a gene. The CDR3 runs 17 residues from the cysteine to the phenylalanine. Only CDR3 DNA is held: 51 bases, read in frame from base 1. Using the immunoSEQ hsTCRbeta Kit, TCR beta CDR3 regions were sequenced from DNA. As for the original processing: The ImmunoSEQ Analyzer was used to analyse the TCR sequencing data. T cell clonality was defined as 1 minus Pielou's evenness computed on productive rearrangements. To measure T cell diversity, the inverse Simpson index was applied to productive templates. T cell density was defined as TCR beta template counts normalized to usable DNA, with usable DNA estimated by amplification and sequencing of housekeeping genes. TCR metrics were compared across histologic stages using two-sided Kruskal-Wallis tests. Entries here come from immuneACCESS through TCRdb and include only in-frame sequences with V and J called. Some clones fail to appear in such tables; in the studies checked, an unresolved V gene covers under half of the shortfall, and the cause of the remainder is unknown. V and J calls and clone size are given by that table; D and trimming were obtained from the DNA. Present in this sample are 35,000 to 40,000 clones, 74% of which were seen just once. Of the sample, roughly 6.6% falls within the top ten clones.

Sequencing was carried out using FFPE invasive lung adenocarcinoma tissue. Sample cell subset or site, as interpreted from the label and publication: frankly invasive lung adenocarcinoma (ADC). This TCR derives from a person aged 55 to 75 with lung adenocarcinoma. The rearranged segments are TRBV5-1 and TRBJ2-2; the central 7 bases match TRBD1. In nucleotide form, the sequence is TGCGCCAGCAGCCTGTTAGGGGGCAGGGCGAACACCGGGGAGCTGTTTTTT. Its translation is CASSLLGGRANTGELFF.